Below are 17 T cell receptor beta chains sequenced from a single sample in a study of cytomegalovirus exposure and HLA in healthy donors. PCR amplification relied on 60 Vbeta primers (plus 13 Jbeta primers). Clones were read by immunoSEQ multiplex PCR, and TCRdb kept only the in-frame ones, dropping some. Of roughly 87,000 clones detected, roughly 77% appear once; the ten largest clones hold under 15%. The sample taken for sequencing was PBMCs. The receptors derive from a woman between 40 and 50 years old in good health and CMV-seropositive.

The CDR3 region has the DNA TGTGCCTGGAAGGGACTGAACCCTTATGGCTACACCTTC. Its protein product is CAWKGLNPYGYTF. This chain joins TRBV30 and TRBJ1-2, with a possible D match to TRBD1 (5 bases). The CDR3 loop spans 13 amino acids. V was shortened by 4 bases and J by 5 bases, with 14 bases between the two germline ends. Per the germline V gene, CDR1 is GTSNPN and CDR2 is SVGIG (reference sequence).

This clone was seen a handful of times. This chain links TRBV6-5 with TRBJ1-1, with unresolved D. Trimming removed 0 bases from V and 1 base from J, with 9 bases in between. Germline V gene sequence: CDR1 MNHEY, CDR2 SVGAGI. There are 15 residues in the CDR3. In DNA, the CDR3 is TGTGCCAGCAGTTACTCAGAGGTCTCGAACACTGAAGCTTTCTTT. Amino acids: CASSYSEVSNTEAFF.

The gene calls are TRBV28 and TRBJ2-2; 7 bases map to TRBD2. In germline, CDR1 is MDHEN, CDR2 SYDVKM. J gave up 4 bases and V 2 bases, and 7 bases lay outside the gene matches. CDR3 size: 16 residues. This CDR3 reads CASSLGGRASTGELFF. CDR3 DNA: TGTGCCAGCAGTTTAGGAGGGAGGGCCTCCACCGGGGAGCTGTTTTTT.

This clone appeared once. This chain connects TRBV29-1 to TRBJ2-1; TRBD1 is a possible D gene (7 bases). CDR1 and CDR2 from the germline V gene are SQVTM and ANQGSEA. Trimming left V 7 bases short and J 8 bases short, with 33 bases between. CDR3 length: 18 residues. For the CDR3, the DNA is TGCAGCGCCCGGGAGTTTGGCAGGGGGTGGGGCAGGGTCGATGAGCAGTTCTTC. It translates to CSAREFGRGWGRVDEQFF.

The chain is built from TRBV27 and TRBJ2-1; 14 bases agree with TRBD2. This CDR3 comprises 18 residues. Trimming at V came to 3 bases and at J to 8 bases, leaving 12 bases not matched to a gene. Germline CDR1 is MNHEY and CDR2 is SMNVEV (reference sequence). The CDR3 DNA is TGTGCCAGCAGTTTCGCAGGACTAGCGGGAGGCTCAGTGTATGAGCAGTTCTTC. This gives the protein CASSFAGLAGGSVYEQFF.

The chain links TRBV5-1 to TRBJ2-7, with 11 bases identical to TRBD2. The CDR3 has 16 amino acids. Germline V lookup: CDR1 SGHRS, CDR2 YFSETQ. V shed 4 bases and J 0 bases; nucleotides not matched to a gene: 6. CDR3 DNA: TGCGCCAGCAGCCTCCGGACTAGCGGGCCCTCCTACGAGCAGTACTTC. This encodes CASSLRTSGPSYEQYF.

This clone has only a few counts. The rearrangement links TRBV7-8 to TRBJ1-1, with D unresolved. Trimming shortened V by 3 bases and J by 1 base, and 9 bases separated the two germline ends. There are 14 residues in the CDR3. From germline, CDR1 is SGHVS and CDR2 FQNEAQ. In nucleotides, the CDR3 is TGTGCCAGCAGCTTTACCGACACGAACACTGAAGCTTTCTTT. Encoded protein: CASSFTDTNTEAFF.

The V call is TRBV11-3, the J call TRBJ2-2, with TRBD2 matching over 12 bases. Per germline, CDR1 SGHNT and CDR2 YENEEA. The J segment lost 7 bases and the V segment lost 4 bases, leaving 7 bases of the junction unmatched. The CDR3 is 16 residues long. The CDR3 loop is CASSSTSGRVGGELFF. The CDR3 bases are TGTGCCAGCAGCTCGACTAGCGGGAGAGTTGGCGGGGAGCTGTTTTTT.

The V and J genes are TRBV29-1 and TRBJ2-7; 11 positions agree with TRBD2. CDR3 length: 14 residues. Germline V gene sequence: CDR1 SQVTM, CDR2 ANQGSEA. After removal of 4 bases from V and 3 bases from J, the junction contained 5 bases not matched to a gene. The CDR3 region is CSVAGLAGGYEQYF. CDR3 nucleotide sequence: TGCAGCGTTGCCGGGCTAGCGGGAGGCTACGAGCAGTACTTC.

The chain couples TRBV7-9 to TRBJ2-3, with 7 bases fitting TRBD2. This CDR3 comprises 16 residues. Germline-derived CDR1 and CDR2 are SEHNR and FQNEAQ (reference sequence). J gave up 6 bases and V 5 bases, and 14 bases lay outside the gene matches. Here the CDR3 DNA reads TGTGCCAGCAGCCCCGGAGGAGCGGGGAGACGTGATACGCAGTATTTT. Protein sequence: CASSPGGAGRRDTQYF.

The rearrangement links TRBV25-1 to TRBJ2-5; 7 bases align to TRBD2. The CDR3 contains 18 residues. Trimming cost V 1 base and J 1 base; bases outside gene matches: 12. In germline, CDR1 is MGHDK, CDR2 SYGVNS. The CDR3 spells CASSESGSLAATQETQYF. The CDR3 nucleotides are TGTGCCAGCAGTGAATCTGGAAGCCTAGCGGCAACCCAAGAGACCCAGTACTTC.

V gene TRBV14 combines with J gene TRBJ2-7; perhaps TRBD2 as D (6 bases). The ends were cut back, 1 base at V and 3 bases at J, with 10 bases in the middle. Germline CDR1 reads SGHDN; CDR2 reads FVKESK. The CDR3 has 14 amino acids. DNA for the CDR3: TGTGCCAGCAGCCAAGTTAGCGGCGTCTACGAGCAGTACTTC. It is translated as CASSQVSGVYEQYF.

This chain links TRBV11-2 with TRBJ2-7; TRBD1 matches at 7 bases. V shed 5 bases, J shed 3 bases, and the junction held 4 bases outside the gene matches. In germline, CDR1 is SGHAT, CDR2 FQNNGV. The CDR3 runs 13 residues. The CDR3 bases are TGTGCCAGCAGCCCTGGGACAGACTACGAGCAGTACTTC. It translates to CASSPGTDYEQYF.

The rearrangement links TRBV29-1 to TRBJ2-5; no clear D gene. The CDR3 is 13 amino acids. Germline CDR1 reads SQVTM; CDR2 reads ANQGSEA. V was pared by 2 bases and J by 7 bases, with 14 bases between. The CDR3 protein is CSVERGGFGTQYF. CDR3 DNA sequence: TGCAGCGTTGAACGCGGCGGCTTTGGGACCCAGTACTTC.

The V and J genes are TRBV7-9 and TRBJ1-1; D perhaps matches TRBD1 (6 bases). The CDR3 is 17 amino acids. V dropped 6 bases and J dropped 4 bases, with 24 bases sitting between them. In germline, CDR1 is SEHNR, CDR2 FQNEAQ (reference sequence). The CDR3 is CASRPRVGGPGGTEAFF. The CDR3, as DNA: TGTGCCAGCAGACCCAGGGTGGGGGGGCCTGGTGGCACTGAAGCTTTCTTT.

This clone came up once. This chain connects TRBV5-1 to TRBJ1-1; a possible D gene is TRBD1 (5 bases). From germline, CDR1 is SGHRS and CDR2 YFSETQ. This CDR3 contains 14 residues. V was shortened by 4 bases and J by 4 bases, with 14 bases between the two germline ends. The CDR3 protein is CASSQGGIGTEAFF. CDR3 sequence (DNA): TGCGCCAGCAGCCAGGGTGGGATTGGCACTGAAGCTTTCTTT. Full variable domain (remainder filled in from reference TRBV5-1 and TRBJ1-1): KAGVTQTPRYLIKTRGQQVTLSCSPISGHRSVSWYQQTPGQGLQFLFEYFSETQRNKGNFPGRFSGRQFSNSRSEMNVSTLELGDSALYLCASSQGGIGTEAFFGQGTRLTVV.

The chain couples TRBV6-5 to TRBJ1-2; D unresolved. CDR3 length: 15 amino acids. Germline assignment: CDR1 MNHEY and CDR2 SVGAGI. V dropped 4 bases and J dropped 2 bases, with 14 bases sitting between them. The CDR3 bases are TGTGCCAGCAGTTTGAGCCACCCTTCGAACTATGGCTACACCTTC. Its translation is CASSLSHPSNYGYTF.